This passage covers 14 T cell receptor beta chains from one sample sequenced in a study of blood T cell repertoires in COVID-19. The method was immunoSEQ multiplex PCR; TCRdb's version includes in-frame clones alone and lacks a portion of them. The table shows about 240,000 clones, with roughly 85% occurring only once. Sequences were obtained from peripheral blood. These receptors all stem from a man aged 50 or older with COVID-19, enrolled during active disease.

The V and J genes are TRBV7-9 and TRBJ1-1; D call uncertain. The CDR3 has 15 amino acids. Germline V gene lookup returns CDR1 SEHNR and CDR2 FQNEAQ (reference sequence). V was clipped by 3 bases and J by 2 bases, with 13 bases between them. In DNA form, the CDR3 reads TGTGCCAGCAGCTTGGCGTCGGTAGCCAACACTGAAGCTTTCTTT. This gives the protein CASSLASVANTEAFF.

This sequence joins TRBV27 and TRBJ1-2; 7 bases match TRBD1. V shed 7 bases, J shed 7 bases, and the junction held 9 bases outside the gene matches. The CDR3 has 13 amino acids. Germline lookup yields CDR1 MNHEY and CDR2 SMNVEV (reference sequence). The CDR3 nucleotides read TGTGCCAGCAAGGACAGGAGGGTGTCTGGCTACACCTTC. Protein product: CASKDRRVSGYTF.

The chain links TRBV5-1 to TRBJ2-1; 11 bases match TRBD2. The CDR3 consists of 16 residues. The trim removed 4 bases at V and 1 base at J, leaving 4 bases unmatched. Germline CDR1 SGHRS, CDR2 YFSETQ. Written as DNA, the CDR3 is TGCGCCAGCAGCGTTACTAGCGGGGGATCCTACAATGAGCAGTTCTTC. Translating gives CASSVTSGGSYNEQFF.

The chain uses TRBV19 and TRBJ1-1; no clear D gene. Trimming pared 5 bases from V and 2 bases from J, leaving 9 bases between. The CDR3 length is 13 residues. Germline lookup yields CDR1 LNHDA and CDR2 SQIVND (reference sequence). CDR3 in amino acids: CASSLLLNTEAFF. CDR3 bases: TGTGCCAGTAGTCTTTTACTAAACACTGAAGCTTTCTTT.

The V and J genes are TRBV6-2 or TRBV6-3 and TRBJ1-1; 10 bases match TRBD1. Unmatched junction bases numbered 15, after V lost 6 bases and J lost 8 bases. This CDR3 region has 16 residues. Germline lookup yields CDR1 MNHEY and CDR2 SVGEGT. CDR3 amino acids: CASSLRTGGTNPEAFF. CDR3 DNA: TGTGCCAGCAGCCTCAGGACAGGGGGGACGAACCCAGAAGCTTTCTTT.

CDR3 in amino acids: CASSILRTSYEQYF. The CDR3 DNA reads TGTGCCAGCAGCATCCTCCGGACTTCTTACGAGCAGTACTTC. The chain carries TRBV7-8 and TRBJ2-7; a weak D match, TRBD2 (5 bases). There are 14 residues in the CDR3. V was trimmed by 5 bases and J by 4 bases, leaving 15 bases between them. Germline CDR1 is SGHVS and CDR2 is FQNEAQ.

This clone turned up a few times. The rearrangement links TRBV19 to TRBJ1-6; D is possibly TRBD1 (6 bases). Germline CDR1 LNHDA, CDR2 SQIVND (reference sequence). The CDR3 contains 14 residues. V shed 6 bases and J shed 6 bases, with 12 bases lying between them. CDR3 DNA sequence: TGTGCCAGTAGAGTGGGGGACACTAATTCACCCCTCCACTTT. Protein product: CASRVGDTNSPLHF.

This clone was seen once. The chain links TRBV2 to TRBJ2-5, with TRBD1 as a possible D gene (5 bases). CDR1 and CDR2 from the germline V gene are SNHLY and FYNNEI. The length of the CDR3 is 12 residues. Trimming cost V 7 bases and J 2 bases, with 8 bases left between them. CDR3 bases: TGTGCCAGCATTCGACAGCAAGAGACCCAGTACTTC. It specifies CASIRQQETQYF.

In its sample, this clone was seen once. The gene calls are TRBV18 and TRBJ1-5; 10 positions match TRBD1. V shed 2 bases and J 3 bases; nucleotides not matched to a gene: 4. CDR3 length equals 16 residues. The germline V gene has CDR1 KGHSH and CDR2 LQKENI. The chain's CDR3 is CASSPEGQGSNQPQHF. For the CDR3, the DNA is TGTGCCAGCTCACCAGAGGGACAGGGGTCCAATCAGCCCCAGCATTTT.

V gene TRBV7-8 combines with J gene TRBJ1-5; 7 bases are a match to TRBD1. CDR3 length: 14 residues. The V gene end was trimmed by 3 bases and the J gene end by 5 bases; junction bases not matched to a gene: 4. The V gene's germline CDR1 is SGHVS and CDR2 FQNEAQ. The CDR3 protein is CASSFQGVDQPQHF. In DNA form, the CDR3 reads TGTGCCAGCAGCTTCCAGGGGGTAGATCAGCCCCAGCATTTT.

CDR3 region: CASSQASGGINEQFF. The CDR3 nucleotides are TGTGCCAGCAGCCAAGCTAGCGGGGGGATCAATGAGCAGTTCTTC. This sequence joins TRBV11-2 and TRBJ2-1; TRBD2 agrees at 11 bases. The CDR3 runs 15 residues. CDR1 and CDR2 (germline): SGHAT, FQNNGV. After removal of 5 bases from V and 6 bases from J, the junction contained 6 bases not matched to a gene.

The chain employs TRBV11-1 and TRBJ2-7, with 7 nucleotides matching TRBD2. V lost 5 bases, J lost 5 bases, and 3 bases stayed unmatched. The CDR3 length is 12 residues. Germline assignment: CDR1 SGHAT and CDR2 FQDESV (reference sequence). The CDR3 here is CASSRGRDEQYF. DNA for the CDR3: TGTGCCAGCAGCCGGGGGAGGGACGAGCAGTACTTC.

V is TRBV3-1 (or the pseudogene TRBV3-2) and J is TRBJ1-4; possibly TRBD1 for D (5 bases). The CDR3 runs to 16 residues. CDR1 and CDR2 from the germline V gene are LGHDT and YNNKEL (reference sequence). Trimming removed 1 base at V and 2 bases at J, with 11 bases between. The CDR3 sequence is CASSQAWDLTNEKLFF. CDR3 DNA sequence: TGTGCCAGCAGCCAAGCCTGGGACTTGACTAATGAAAAACTGTTTTTT.

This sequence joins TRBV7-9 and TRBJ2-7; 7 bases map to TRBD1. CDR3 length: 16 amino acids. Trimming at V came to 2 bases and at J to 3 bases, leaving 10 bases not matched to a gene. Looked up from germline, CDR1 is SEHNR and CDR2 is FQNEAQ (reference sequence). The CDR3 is CASSLSPPTGNYEQYF. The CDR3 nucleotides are TGTGCCAGCAGCTTAAGCCCACCGACAGGGAACTACGAGCAGTACTTC.